The next 21 T cell receptor beta chains were all read from a single sample in a study of human T cells and chemical hapten exposure. Time point specified: patch test 2, 6 weeks after DPC sensitization. Stated treatment: therapeutic diphenylcyclopropenone sensitization with weekly scalp DPC. TCRdb processed the RACE reads anew with MiXCR; each CDR3 protein has one entry. The data show about 82,000 distinct CDR3 sequences, with approximately 6.6% seen just once and approximately 1.2% held by the top ten. Source: whole blood, taken in connection with sensitization to the hapten diphenylcyclopropenone (DPC). These receptors originate from a woman in her twenties or thirties with alopecia areata. Some clones in this sample may be carry-over from other donors' samples.

This clonotype was seen repeatedly, ten times or more. This chain uses TRBV7-2 with TRBJ2-5, with a tentative D call TRBD1 (5 bases). CDR1 and CDR2 from the germline V gene are SGHTA and FQGNSA. This CDR3 region has 14 residues. Trimming left V 3 bases short and J 1 base short, with 9 bases between. The CDR3 region is CASSFQGSQETQYF. The CDR3 DNA reads TGTGCCAGCAGCTTTCAGGGCTCCCAAGAGACCCAGTACTTC.

This clonotype was counted only a few times. This chain uses TRBV15 with TRBJ1-5, with D possibly matching TRBD1 (5 bases). The germline V gene has CDR1 LNHNV and CDR2 YYDKDF (reference sequence). Trimming stripped 0 bases from V and 5 bases from J, with 14 bases between. This CDR3 is 16 amino acids long. The CDR3 is CATSRERAVGDQPQHF. The CDR3 DNA reads TGTGCCACCAGCAGAGAAAGGGCGGTGGGGGATCAGCCCCAGCATTTT.

This clonotype was picked up many times. The chain carries TRBV5-1 and TRBJ1-1; tentatively, D is TRBD1 (5 bases). V was shortened by 2 bases and J by 7 bases, with 21 bases between the two germline ends. This CDR3 has 16 amino acids. Germline assignment: CDR1 SGHRS and CDR2 YFSETQ. The CDR3 DNA is TGCGCCAGCAGCTTAGGGGATATGGGAGCGAGGAGTGAAGCTTTCTTT. Its protein is CASSLGDMGARSEAFF.

The table lists this clonotype with a few counts. The V gene is TRBV30, the J gene TRBJ2-7, with D perhaps matching TRBD1 (6 bases). Trimming removed 3 bases from V and 4 bases from J, with 16 bases in between. The CDR3 totals 14 residues. Germline V gives CDR1 GTSNPN, CDR2 SVGIG (reference sequence). The CDR3 nucleotides are TGTGCCTGGAGAGACCCTACAGGGTATTACGAGCAGTACTTC. This sequence encodes CAWRDPTGYYEQYF.

The chain combines TRBV3-1 with TRBJ2-7; TRBD2 aligns across 13 bases. With V trimmed by 1 base and J by 7 bases, 7 bases remained unmatched. Germline CDR1 and CDR2: LGHDT and YNNKEL (reference sequence). This CDR3 spans 16 amino acids. In nucleotides, the CDR3 is TGTGCCAGCAGCCAAGCGGGACTAGCGGGGTTCTCAGAGCAGTACTTC. Translated, it gives CASSQAGLAGFSEQYF.

Many counts were recorded for this clonotype. The rearrangement uses TRBV20-1 and TRBJ1-5, with a possible D match to TRBD1 (5 bases). Germline assignment: CDR1 DFQATT and CDR2 SNEGSKA (reference sequence). The CDR3 totals 13 residues. V lost 3 bases to trimming and J lost 7 bases, with 13 bases between them. CDR3 amino acids: CSARQGLGQPQHF. The CDR3 DNA is TGCAGTGCTAGGCAGGGTTTGGGGCAGCCCCAGCATTTT.

This clonotype appeared many times. V gene TRBV19 combines with J gene TRBJ1-5; D is uncertain. This CDR3 has 15 amino acids. CDR1 and CDR2 from the germline V gene are LNHDA and SQIVND (reference sequence). Trimming took off 5 bases at V and 1 base at J, with 12 bases between the two ends. For the CDR3, the DNA is TGTGCCAGTAGTTCAGGCCGGGTCAGCAATCAGCCCCAGCATTTT. This gives the protein CASSSGRVSNQPQHF.

This clonotype was detected many times. CDR3 residues: CSARNRGTTDTQYF. CDR3 coding DNA: TGCAGTGCTCGAAACAGGGGGACCACAGATACGCAGTATTTT. V is TRBV20-1 and J is TRBJ2-3; 8 bases agree with TRBD1. The V segment lost 5 bases and the J segment 2 bases; nucleotides outside the gene matches: 6. This CDR3 contains 14 residues. Germline lookup yields CDR1 DFQATT and CDR2 SNEGSKA (reference sequence).

This clonotype has at least ten counts. The V and J genes are TRBV7-9 and TRBJ1-5; D gene unclear. The CDR3 has 12 amino acids. The germline CDR1 and CDR2 sequences are SEHNR and FQNEAQ (reference sequence). V was cut by 4 bases and J by 9 bases, with 10 bases left in between. CDR3 sequence: CASSSPLGPQHF. The DNA of the CDR3 is TGTGCCAGCAGCTCGCCGCTCGGGCCCCAGCATTTT.

This clonotype was observed at least ten times. The rearrangement links TRBV7-9 to TRBJ2-3, with 11 bases identical to TRBD2. With V trimmed by 5 bases and J by 2 bases, 6 bases remained unmatched. Germline assignment: CDR1 SEHNR and CDR2 FQNEAQ (reference sequence). The CDR3 runs to 16 residues. The CDR3, as DNA: TGTGCCAGCAGCGGATATAGCGGGGGGGCCACAGATACGCAGTATTTT. Translated: CASSGYSGGATDTQYF.

This clonotype appeared a few times. This rearrangement joins TRBV5-1 to TRBJ1-3; maybe TRBD1 (6 bases). CDR1 is SGHRS, CDR2 YFSETQ, per germline. V shed 4 bases and J shed 3 bases, with 20 bases lying between them. This CDR3 spans 17 amino acids. This CDR3 reads CASSRYTTQGIGNTIYF. CDR3 nucleotide sequence: TGCGCCAGCAGCCGCTATACTACTCAGGGGATTGGAAACACCATATATTTT.

This clonotype has only a few counts. The chain links TRBV29-1 to TRBJ2-7, with 7 bases that match TRBD1. CDR3 length: 13 amino acids. CDR1 SQVTM and CDR2 ANQGSEA come from the germline V gene. V shed 6 bases and J 6 bases; nucleotides not matched to a gene: 11. The CDR3 here is CSVGLTGLTEQYF. As DNA, the CDR3 is TGCAGCGTGGGATTGACAGGGTTGACCGAGCAGTACTTC.

The chain is built from TRBV18 and TRBJ1-2, with D tentatively TRBD1 (5 bases). The CDR3 loop spans 19 amino acids. The germline V gene has CDR1 KGHSH and CDR2 LQKENI. With 8 bases removed from V and 4 bases from J, the gap between germline ends came to 32 bases. The CDR3 reads CASRNDLTRRQGEGYGYTF. The CDR3 nucleotides read TGTGCCAGCCGGAACGACCTAACCCGGAGGCAGGGCGAAGGCTATGGCTACACCTTC.

This clonotype was detected many times. The chain carries TRBV6-2 or TRBV6-3 and TRBJ2-3; D possibly corresponds to TRBD1 (7 bases). The CDR3 is 17 amino acids. From germline, CDR1 is MNHEY and CDR2 SVGEGT. With 0 bases removed from V and 4 bases from J, the gap between germline ends came to 17 bases. In nucleotides, the CDR3 is TGTGCCAGCAGTTACTCGTGGCCAGGGGGGATCGCAGATACGCAGTATTTT. It specifies CASSYSWPGGIADTQYF.

This sequence joins TRBV11-2 and TRBJ2-1; 11 bases align to TRBD2. The CDR3 runs 15 residues. Germline V gives CDR1 SGHAT, CDR2 FQNNGV. Trimming removed 1 base from V and 8 bases from J; junction bases left unmatched: 4. The CDR3: CASSLVVAGGHEQFF. DNA for the CDR3: TGTGCCAGCAGCTTAGTGGTAGCGGGGGGGCATGAGCAGTTCTTC.

This clonotype was recorded at least ten times. The CDR3 bases are TGCGCCAGCGGAGAAGGATCCGGGGTCAATTCACCCCTCCACTTT. Its protein product is CASGEGSGVNSPLHF. The genes are TRBV5-1 and TRBJ1-6; D is undetermined. V lost 7 bases and J 7 bases, leaving 18 bases between the germline ends. CDR3 length equals 15 residues. The V gene's germline CDR1 is SGHRS and CDR2 YFSETQ.

The rearrangement uses TRBV18 and TRBJ2-1, with TRBD2 matching 12 bases. This CDR3 has 17 residues. Germline assignment: CDR1 KGHSH and CDR2 LQKENI. V was pared by 1 base and J by 2 bases, with 3 bases of the junction left unmatched. Written as DNA, the CDR3 is TGTGCCAGCTCACCACTACTAGCGGGGGGTACCTACAATGAGCAGTTCTTC. This sequence encodes CASSPLLAGGTYNEQFF.

This clonotype was detected only a few times. The chain joins TRBV20-1 to TRBJ1-2; D not certain. Germline lookup yields CDR1 DFQATT and CDR2 SNEGSKA (reference sequence). CDR3 length equals 14 residues. V lost 3 bases and J 3 bases, leaving 14 bases between the germline ends. The CDR3 DNA follows: TGCAGTGCTAGCGCCAGCATCGCTTACTATGGCTACACCTTC. Translated: CSASASIAYYGYTF.

This clonotype showed up many times. The V call is TRBV29-1, the J call TRBJ1-1, with TRBD1 as a possible D gene (5 bases). This CDR3 spans 13 amino acids. The germline V gene encodes CDR1 SQVTM and CDR2 ANQGSEA. Trimming cost V 3 bases and J 5 bases, with 13 bases left between them. CDR3 sequence reads: CSVERTKGTEAFF. CDR3 coding DNA: TGCAGCGTTGAGAGGACTAAGGGGACTGAAGCTTTCTTT.

This clonotype has at least ten counts. The chain is built from TRBV12-3 or TRBV12-4 and TRBJ2-7; D gene unclear. V lost 6 bases and J lost 2, with 17 bases in between. This CDR3 is 15 amino acids long. CDR3 DNA sequence: TGTGCCAGCAGCCTCGGCATGGGGTCCCCCTACGAGCAGTACTTC. This gives the protein CASSLGMGSPYEQYF.

The J gene is TRBJ1-5, the V gene TRBV12-3 or TRBV12-4; TRBD1 aligns across 9 bases. The junction had 15 bases not matched to a gene; V was cut back by 5 bases and J by 4 bases. The CDR3 sequence is 18 residues long. The CDR3 sequence is CASSTIPPGQGRNQPQHF. Written as DNA, the CDR3 is TGTGCCAGCAGTACAATACCGCCGGGACAGGGACGAAATCAGCCCCAGCATTTT.